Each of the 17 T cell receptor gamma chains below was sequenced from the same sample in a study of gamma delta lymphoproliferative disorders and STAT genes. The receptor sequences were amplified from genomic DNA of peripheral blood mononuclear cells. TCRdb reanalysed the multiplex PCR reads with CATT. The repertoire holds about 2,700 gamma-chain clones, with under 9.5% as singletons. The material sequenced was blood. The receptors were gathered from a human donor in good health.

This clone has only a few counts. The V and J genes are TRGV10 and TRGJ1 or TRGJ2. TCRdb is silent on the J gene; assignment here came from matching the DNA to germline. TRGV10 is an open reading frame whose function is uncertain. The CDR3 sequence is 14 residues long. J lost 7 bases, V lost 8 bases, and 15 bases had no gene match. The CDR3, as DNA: TGTGCTGCGTGGGATTATGGGATTAACTATAAGAAACTCTTT. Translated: CAAWDYGINYKKLF.

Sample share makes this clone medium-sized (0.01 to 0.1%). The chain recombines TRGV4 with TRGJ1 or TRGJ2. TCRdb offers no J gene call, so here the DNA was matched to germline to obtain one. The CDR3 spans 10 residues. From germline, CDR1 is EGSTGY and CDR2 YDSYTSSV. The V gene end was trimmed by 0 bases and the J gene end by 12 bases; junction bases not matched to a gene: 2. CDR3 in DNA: TGTGCCACCTGGGATGGGCGGAAACTCTTT. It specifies CATWDGRKLF.

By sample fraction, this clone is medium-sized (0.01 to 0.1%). CDR3 region: CAAWVASGWFKIF. DNA for the CDR3: TGTGCTGCGTGGGTCGCCAGTGGTTGGTTCAAGATATTT. The rearrangement joins TRGV10 to TRGJP1. In the absence of a J gene in TCRdb, the DNA was matched to germline to assign it here. TRGV10 is an open reading frame, and its role is uncertain. This CDR3 comprises 13 residues. V shed 8 bases, J shed 7 bases, and the junction held 8 bases outside the gene matches.

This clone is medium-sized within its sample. The CDR3 DNA follows: TGTGCCACCTGGGAAGCTGATAAGAAACTCTTT. This sequence encodes CATWEADKKLF. The chain has TRGV4 and TRGJ1 or TRGJ2. Here the J gene was assigned by germline matching of the DNA, as TCRdb has none. Germline lookup yields CDR1 EGSTGY and CDR2 YDSYTSSV. The V and J ends lost 4 bases and 8 bases, in that order; junction bases with no gene match: 5. The CDR3 sequence is 11 residues long.

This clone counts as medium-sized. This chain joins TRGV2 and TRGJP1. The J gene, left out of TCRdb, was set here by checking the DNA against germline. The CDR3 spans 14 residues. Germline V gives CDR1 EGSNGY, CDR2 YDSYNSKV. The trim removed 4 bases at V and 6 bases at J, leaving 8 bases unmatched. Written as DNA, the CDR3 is TGTGCCACCTGGGAAGCCAACGCTGGTTGGTTCAAGATATTT. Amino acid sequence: CATWEANAGWFKIF.

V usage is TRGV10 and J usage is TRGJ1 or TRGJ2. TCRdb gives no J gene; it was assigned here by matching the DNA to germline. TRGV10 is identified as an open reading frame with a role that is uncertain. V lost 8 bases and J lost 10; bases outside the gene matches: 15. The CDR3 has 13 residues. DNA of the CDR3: TGTGCTGCGTGGGATTATATAAAAAGGAAGAAACTCTTT. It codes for CAAWDYIKRKKLF.

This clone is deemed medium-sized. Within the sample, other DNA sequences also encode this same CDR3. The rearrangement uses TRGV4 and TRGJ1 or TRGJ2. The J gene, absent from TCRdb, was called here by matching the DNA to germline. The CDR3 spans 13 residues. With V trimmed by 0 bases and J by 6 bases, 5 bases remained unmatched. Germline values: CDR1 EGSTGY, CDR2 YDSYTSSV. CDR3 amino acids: CATWDGLGYKKLF. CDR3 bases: TGTGCCACCTGGGATGGGCTAGGTTATAAGAAACTCTTT.

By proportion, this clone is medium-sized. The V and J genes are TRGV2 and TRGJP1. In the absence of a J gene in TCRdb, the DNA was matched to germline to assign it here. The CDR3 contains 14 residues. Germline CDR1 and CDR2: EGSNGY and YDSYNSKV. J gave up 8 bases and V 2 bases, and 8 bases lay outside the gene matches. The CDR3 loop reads CATWDVEPGWFKIF. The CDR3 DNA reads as TGTGCCACCTGGGACGTGGAACCCGGTTGGTTCAAGATATTT.

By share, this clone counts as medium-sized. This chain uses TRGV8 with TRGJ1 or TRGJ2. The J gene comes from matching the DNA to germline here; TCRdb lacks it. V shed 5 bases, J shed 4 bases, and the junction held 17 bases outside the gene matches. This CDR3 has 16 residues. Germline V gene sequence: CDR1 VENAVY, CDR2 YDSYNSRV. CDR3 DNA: TGTGCCACCTGGGCTTATACCGTCAGGCACTATTATAAGAAACTCTTT. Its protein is CATWAYTVRHYYKKLF.

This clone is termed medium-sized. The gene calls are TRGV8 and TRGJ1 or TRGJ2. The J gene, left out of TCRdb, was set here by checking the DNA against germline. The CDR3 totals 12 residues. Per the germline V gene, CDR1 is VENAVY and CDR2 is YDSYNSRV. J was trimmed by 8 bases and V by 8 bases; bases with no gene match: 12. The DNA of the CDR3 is TGTGCCACCTACTCCCGGGATAATAAGAAACTCTTT. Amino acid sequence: CATYSRDNKKLF.

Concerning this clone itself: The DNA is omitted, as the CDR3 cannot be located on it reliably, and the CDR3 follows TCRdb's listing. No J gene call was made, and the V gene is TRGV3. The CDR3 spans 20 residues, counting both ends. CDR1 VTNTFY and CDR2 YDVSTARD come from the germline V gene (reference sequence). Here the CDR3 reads CATWDRMDIIRNSLAVEQHF.

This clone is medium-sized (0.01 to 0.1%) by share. DNA of the CDR3: TGTGCCACCTGGGACGGGCCCCAACCTGGTGATTGGATCAAGACGTTT. Amino acid sequence: CATWDGPQPGDWIKTF. The genes are TRGV2 and TRGJP2. Here the J gene was assigned by germline matching of the DNA, as TCRdb has none. This CDR3 contains 16 residues. With V trimmed by 0 bases and J by 6 bases, 10 bases remained unmatched. Looked up from germline, CDR1 is EGSNGY and CDR2 is YDSYNSKV.

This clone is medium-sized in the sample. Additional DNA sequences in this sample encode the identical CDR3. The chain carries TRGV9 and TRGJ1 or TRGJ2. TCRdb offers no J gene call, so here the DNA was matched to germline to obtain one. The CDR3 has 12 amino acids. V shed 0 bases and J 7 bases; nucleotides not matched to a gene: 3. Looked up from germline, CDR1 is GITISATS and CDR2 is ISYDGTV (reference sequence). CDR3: CALWEVRYKKLF. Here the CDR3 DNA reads TGTGCCTTGTGGGAGGTGCGATATAAGAAACTCTTT.

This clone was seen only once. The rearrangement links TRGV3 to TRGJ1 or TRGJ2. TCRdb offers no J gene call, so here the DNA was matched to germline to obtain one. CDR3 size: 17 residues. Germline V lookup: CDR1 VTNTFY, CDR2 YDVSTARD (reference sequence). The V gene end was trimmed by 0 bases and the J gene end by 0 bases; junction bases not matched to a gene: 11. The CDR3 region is CATWDRPGRSNYYKKLF. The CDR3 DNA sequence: TGTGCCACCTGGGACAGGCCGGGGCGATCGAATTATTATAAGAAACTCTTT.

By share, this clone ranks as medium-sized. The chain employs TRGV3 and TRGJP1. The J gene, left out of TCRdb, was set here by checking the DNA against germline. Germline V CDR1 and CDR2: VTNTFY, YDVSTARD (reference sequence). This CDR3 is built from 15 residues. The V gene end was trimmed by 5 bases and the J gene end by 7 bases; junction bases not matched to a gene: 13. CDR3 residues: CATWVETLGGWFKIF. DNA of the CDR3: TGTGCCACCTGGGTCGAGACTTTGGGTGGTTGGTTCAAGATATTT.

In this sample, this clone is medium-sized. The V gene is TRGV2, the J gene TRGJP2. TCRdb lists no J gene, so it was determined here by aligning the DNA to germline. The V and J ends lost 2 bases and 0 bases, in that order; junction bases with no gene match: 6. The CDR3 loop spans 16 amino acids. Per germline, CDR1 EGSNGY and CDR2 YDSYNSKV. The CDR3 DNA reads TGTGCCACCTGGGACGCACGTAATAGTAGTGATTGGATCAAGACGTTT. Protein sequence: CATWDARNSSDWIKTF.

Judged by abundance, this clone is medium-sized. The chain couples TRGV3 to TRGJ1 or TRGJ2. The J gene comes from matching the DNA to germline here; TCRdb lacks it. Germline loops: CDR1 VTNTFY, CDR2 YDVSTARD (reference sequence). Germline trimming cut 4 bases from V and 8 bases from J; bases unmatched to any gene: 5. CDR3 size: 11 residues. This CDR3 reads CATWDVDKKLF. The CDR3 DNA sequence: TGTGCCACCTGGGATGTAGATAAGAAACTCTTT.